This entry describes one T cell receptor (beta chain). The data were taken from a study of human T cells and chemical hapten exposure. The CDR3 covers 14 residues. Germline trimming cut 5 bases from V and 6 bases from J; bases unmatched to any gene: 6. The germline CDR1 and CDR2 sequences are MNHEY and SVGEGT. TCRdb re-derived calls from the RACE reads in MiXCR, one entry per CDR3 protein. In the table there are about 92,000 distinct CDR3 sequences, approximately 11% of which are singletons. Time point: patch test 3, about 24 weeks after DPC sensitization. Treatment meaning: therapeutic diphenylcyclopropenone sensitization with weekly scalp DPC.

V gene TRBV6-2 or TRBV6-3 combines with J gene TRBJ1-5, with 8 bases that match TRBD1. The receptor was isolated from a woman in her 30s with alopecia areata. Some clones in this sample may be carry-over from other donors' samples. The sequencing here drew on whole blood, taken in connection with sensitization to the hapten diphenylcyclopropenone (DPC). CDR3 coding DNA: TGTGCCAGCAGTCTTCAGGGGGCGAGTCAGCCCCAGCATTTT. It codes for CASSLQGASQPQHF.